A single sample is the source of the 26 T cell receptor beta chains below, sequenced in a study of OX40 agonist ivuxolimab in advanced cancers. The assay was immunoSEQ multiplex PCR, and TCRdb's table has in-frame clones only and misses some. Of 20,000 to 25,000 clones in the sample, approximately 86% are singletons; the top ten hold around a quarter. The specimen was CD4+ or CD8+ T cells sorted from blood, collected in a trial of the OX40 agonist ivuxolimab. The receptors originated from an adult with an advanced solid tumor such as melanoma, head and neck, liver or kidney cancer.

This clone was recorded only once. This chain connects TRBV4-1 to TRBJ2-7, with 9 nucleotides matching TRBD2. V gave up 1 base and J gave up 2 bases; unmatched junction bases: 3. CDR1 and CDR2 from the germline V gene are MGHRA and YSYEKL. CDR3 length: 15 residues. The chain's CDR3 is CASSQVGGRAYEQYF. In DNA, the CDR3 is TGCGCCAGCAGCCAAGTGGGCGGGAGGGCCTACGAGCAGTACTTC.

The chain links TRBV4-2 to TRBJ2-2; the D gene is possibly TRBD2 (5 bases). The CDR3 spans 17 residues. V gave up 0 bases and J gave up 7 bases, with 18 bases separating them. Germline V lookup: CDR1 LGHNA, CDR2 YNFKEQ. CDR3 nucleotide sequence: TGTGCCAGCAGCCAAGATCCCCCCGGGCTAGCCGACGGGGAGCTGTTTTTT. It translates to CASSQDPPGLADGELFF.

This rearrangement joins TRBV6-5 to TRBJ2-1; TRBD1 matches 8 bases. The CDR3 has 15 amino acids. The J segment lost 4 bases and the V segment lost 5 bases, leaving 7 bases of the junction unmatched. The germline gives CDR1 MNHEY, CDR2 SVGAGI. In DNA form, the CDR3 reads TGTGCCAGCAGTGGTGGACAGGGAGTATACAATGAGCAGTTCTTC. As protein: CASSGGQGVYNEQFF.

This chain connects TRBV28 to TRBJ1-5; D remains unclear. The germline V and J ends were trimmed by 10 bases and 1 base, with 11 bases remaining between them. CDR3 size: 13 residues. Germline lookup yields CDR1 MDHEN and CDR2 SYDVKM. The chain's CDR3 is CATTRPSNQPQHF. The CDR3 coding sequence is TGTGCCACCACGAGGCCCAGCAATCAGCCCCAGCATTTT.

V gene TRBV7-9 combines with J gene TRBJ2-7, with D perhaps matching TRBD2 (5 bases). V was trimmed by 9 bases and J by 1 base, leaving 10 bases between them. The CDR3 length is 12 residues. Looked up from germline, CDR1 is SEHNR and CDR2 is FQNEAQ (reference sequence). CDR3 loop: CASHGLSYEQYF. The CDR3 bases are TGTGCCAGTCACGGACTGTCCTACGAGCAGTACTTC.

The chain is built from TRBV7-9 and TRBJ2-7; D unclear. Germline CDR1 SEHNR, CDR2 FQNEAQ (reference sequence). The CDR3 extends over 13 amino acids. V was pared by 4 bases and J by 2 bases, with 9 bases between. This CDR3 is CASSSGLTYEQYF. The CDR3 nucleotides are TGTGCCAGCAGCTCGGGCCTGACCTACGAGCAGTACTTC.

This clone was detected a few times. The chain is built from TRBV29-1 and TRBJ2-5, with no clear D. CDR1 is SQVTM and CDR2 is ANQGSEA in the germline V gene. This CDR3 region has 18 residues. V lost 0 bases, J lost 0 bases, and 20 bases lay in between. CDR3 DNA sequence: TGCAGCGTTGAAGAGGGTGTGACACAAGATTGGTACCAAGAGACCCAGTACTTC. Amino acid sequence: CSVEEGVTQDWYQETQYF.

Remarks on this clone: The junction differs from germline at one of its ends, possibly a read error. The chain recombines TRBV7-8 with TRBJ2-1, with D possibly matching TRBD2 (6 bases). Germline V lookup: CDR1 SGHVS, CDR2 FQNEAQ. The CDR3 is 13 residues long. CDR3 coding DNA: TGTGCCAGCAGCTTAATTGGAGGGAATGGGCAGTTCTTC. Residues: CASSLIGGNGQFF.

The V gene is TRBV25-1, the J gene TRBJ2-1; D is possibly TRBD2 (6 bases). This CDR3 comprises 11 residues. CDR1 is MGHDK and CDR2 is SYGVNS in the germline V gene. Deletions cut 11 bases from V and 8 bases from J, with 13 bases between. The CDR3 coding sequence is TGTGCCTCGGGGGTAGTCGATGAGCAGTTCTTC. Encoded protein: CASGVVDEQFF.

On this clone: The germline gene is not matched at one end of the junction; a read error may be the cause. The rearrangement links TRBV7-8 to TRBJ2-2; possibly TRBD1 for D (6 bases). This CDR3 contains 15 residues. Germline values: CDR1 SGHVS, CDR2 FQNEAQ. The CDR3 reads CASRLAGANTGELFF. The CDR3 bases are TGTGCCAGCAGATTAGCAGGGGCGAACACCGGGGAGCTGTTTTTT.

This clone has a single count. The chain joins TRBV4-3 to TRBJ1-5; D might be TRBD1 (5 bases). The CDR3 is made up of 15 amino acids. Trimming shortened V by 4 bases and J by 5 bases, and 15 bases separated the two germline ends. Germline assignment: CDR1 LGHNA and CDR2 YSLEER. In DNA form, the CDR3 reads TGCGCCAGCAGCCCCGATGTTGGGGGGTATCAGCCCCAGCATTTT. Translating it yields CASSPDVGGYQPQHF.

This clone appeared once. As DNA, the CDR3 is TGTGCCAGCAGTTCCGGGACAGTTGGCTACACCTTC. Protein product: CASSSGTVGYTF. The chain employs TRBV27 and TRBJ1-2; 7 bases match TRBD1. The CDR3 runs 12 residues. Germline V CDR1 and CDR2: MNHEY, SMNVEV (reference sequence). Trimming cost V 4 bases and J 7 bases; bases outside gene matches: 3.

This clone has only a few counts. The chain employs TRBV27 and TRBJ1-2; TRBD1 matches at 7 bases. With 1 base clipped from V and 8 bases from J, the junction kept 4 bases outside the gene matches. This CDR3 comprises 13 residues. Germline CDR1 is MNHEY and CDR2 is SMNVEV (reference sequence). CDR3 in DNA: TGTGCCAGCAGTTTATTGACAGGGAAAGGCTACACCTTC. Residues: CASSLLTGKGYTF.

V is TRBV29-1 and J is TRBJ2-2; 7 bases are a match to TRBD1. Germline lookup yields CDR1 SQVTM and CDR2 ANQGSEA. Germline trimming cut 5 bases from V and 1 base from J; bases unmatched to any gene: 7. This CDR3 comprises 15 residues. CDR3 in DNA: TGCAGCGTTTCCGACCGGGACAGGAACACCGGGGAGCTGTTTTTT. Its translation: CSVSDRDRNTGELFF.

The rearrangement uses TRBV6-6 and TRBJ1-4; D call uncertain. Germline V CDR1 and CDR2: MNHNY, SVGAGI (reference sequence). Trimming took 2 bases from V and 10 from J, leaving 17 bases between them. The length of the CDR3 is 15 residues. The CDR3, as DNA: TGTGCCAGCAGTTACACACAGTTGGCTTTTGGAAAACTGTTTTTT. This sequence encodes CASSYTQLAFGKLFF.

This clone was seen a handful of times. The CDR3 spells CASSQDLNRVTTGELFF. CDR3 sequence (DNA): TGCGCCAGCAGCCAAGATCTCAACCGCGTAACGACCGGGGAGCTGTTTTTT. The chain joins TRBV4-1 to TRBJ2-2; no clear D. Germline CDR1 is MGHRA and CDR2 is YSYEKL. Deletions cut 0 bases from V and 5 bases from J, with 16 bases between. This CDR3 region has 17 residues.

CDR3 region: CASSSTYMNTEAFF. CDR3 in DNA: TGTGCCAGTAGTTCGACATACATGAACACTGAAGCTTTCTTT. The genes are TRBV19 and TRBJ1-1; no clear D gene. The V end was cut by 5 bases, the J end by 0 bases, with 10 bases between. This CDR3 is built from 14 residues. Germline V gene lookup returns CDR1 LNHDA and CDR2 SQIVND (reference sequence).

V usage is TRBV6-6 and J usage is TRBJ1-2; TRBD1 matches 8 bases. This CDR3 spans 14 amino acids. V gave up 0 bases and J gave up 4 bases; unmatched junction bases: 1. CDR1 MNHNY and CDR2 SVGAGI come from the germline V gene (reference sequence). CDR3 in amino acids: CASSYSTGVYGYTF. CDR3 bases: TGTGCCAGCAGTTACTCGACAGGGGTCTATGGCTACACCTTC.

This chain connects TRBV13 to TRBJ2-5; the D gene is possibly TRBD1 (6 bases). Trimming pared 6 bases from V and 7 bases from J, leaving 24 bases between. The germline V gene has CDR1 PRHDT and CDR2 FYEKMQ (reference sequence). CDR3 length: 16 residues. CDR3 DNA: TGTGCCAGCAGTCCCCCCGGATGGGACCGAGGGGGGACCCAGTACTTC. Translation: CASSPPGWDRGGTQYF.

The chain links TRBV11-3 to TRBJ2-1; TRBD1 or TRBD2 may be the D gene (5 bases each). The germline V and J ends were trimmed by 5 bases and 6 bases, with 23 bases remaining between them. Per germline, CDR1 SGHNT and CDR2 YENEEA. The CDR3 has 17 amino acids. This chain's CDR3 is CASSKHLGQGVGNEQFF. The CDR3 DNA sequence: TGTGCCAGCAGCAAACACCTGGGGCAGGGAGTCGGCAATGAGCAGTTCTTC.

In DNA form, the CDR3 reads TGTGCCAGTAGCCCTCAGTTCGAAAAACTGTTTTTT. Its protein product is CASSPQFEKLFF. V and J are TRBV19 and TRBJ1-4; D is undetermined. The CDR3 runs 12 residues. The germline V gene encodes CDR1 LNHDA and CDR2 SQIVND (reference sequence). Trimming shortened V by 6 bases and J by 8 bases, and 10 bases separated the two germline ends.

CDR3 residues: CAIYRGGSQTNEQFF. The CDR3 bases are TGTGCCATCTACCGGGGGGGGAGCCAAACCAATGAGCAGTTCTTC. The genes are TRBV10-3 and TRBJ2-1, with 8 bases aligning to TRBD2. Per the germline V gene, CDR1 is ENHRY and CDR2 is SYGVKD. Unmatched junction bases numbered 12, after V lost 8 bases and J lost 6 bases. This CDR3 region has 15 residues.

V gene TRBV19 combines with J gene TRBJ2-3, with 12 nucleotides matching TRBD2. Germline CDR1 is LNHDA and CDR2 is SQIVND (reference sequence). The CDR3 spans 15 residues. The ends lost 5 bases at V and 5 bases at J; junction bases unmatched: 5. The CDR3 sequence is CASSLAGGPGDTQYF. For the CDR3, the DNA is TGTGCCAGTAGTCTAGCGGGAGGGCCTGGAGATACGCAGTATTTT.

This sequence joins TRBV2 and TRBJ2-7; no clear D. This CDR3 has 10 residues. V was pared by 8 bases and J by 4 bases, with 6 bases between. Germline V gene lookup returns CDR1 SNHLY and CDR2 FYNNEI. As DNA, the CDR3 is TGTGCCAGCTTGGCATACGAGCAGTACTTC. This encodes CASLAYEQYF. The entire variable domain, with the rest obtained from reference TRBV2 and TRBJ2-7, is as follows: EPEVTQTPSHQVTQMGQEVILRCVPISNHLYFYWYRQILGQKVEFLVSFYNNEISEKSEIFDDQFSVERPDGSNFTLKIRSTKLEDSAMYFCASLAYEQYFGPGTRLTVT.

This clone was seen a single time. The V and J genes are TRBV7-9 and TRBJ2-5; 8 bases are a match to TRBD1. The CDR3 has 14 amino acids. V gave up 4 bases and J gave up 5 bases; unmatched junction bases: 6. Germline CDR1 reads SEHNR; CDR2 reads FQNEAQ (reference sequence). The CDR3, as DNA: TGTGCCAGCAGCTCCCAGGGGGCGCGGGAGACCCAGTACTTC. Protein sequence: CASSSQGARETQYF.

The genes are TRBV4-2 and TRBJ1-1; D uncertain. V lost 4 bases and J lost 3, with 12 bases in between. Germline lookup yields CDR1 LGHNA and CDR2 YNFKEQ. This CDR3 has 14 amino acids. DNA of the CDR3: TGTGCCAGCAGCCGGCAGAACTCCTACACTGAAGCTTTCTTT. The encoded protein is CASSRQNSYTEAFF.